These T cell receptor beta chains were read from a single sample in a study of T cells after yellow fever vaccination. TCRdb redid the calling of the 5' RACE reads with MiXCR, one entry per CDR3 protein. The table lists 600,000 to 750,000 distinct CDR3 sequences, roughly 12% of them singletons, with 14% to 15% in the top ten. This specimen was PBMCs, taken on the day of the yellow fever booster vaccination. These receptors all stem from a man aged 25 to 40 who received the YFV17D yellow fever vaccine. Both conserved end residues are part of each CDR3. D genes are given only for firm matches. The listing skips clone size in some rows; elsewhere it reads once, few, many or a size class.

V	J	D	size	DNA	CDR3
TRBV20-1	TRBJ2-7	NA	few	TGCAGTGCTAGGCGGACGGGATTAATCTACGAGCAGTACTTC	CSARRTGLIYEQYF
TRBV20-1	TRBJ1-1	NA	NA	TGCAGTGCTAGGTCGGGACACCTGAACACTGAAGCTTTCTTT	CSARSGHLNTEAFF
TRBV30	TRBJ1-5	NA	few	TGTGCCTGGAGCTCGACCGGGGGGAATCAGCCCCAGCATTTT	CAWSSTGGNQPQHF
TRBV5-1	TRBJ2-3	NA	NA	TGCGCCAGCAGCTTGGGCCGAGGAGGGCCAACAGATACGCAGTATTTT	CASSLGRGGPTDTQYF
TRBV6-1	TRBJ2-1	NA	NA	TGTGCCAGCACCATACCCGGGGGCGCGGGGAGAGATGAGCAGTTCTTC	CASTIPGGAGRDEQFF
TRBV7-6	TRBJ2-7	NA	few	TGTGCCAGCAGCGCCCCGGGCTCCTACGAGCAGTACTTC	CASSAPGSYEQYF
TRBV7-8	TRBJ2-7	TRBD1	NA	TGTGCCAGCAGCTTACCTCTCGGACAGGTCTACGAGCAGTACTTC	CASSLPLGQVYEQYF
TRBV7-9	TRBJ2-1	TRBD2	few	TGTGCCAGCAGCCAAAGGACTAGCGGGAGGGCCAATGAGCAGTTCTTC	CASSQRTSGRANEQFF
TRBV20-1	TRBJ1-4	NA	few	TGCAGTGCTAGTATGATTGCAACTAATGAAAAACTGTTTTTT	CSASMIATNEKLFF
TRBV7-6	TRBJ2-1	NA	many	TGTGCCAGCAGCTTAGATCATGAGCAGTTCTTC	CASSLDHEQFF
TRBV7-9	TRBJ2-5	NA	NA	TGTGCCACCCAGGGAGGCGGGTTAGAGACCCAGTACTTC	CATQGGGLETQYF
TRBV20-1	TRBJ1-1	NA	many	TGCAGTGCCCGGGTAATGCAGGGTCTCTCTGAAGCTTTCTTT	CSARVMQGLSEAFF
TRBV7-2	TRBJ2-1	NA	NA	TGTGCCAGCAGCTCCTGGGGGGTCAGCGATGAGCAGTTCTTC	CASSSWGVSDEQFF